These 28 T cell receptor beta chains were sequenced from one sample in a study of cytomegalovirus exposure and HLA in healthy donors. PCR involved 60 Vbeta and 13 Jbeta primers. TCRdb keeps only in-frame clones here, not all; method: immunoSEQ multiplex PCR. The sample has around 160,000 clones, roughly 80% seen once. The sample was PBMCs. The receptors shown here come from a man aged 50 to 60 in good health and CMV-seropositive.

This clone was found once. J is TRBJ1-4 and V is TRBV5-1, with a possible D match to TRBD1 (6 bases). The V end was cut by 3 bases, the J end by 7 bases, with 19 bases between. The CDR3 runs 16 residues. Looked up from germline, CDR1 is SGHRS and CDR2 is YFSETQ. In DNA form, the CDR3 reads TGCGCCAGCAGCTCCGCCCAGGGGAGGGTTGGTGAAAAACTGTTTTTT. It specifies CASSSAQGRVGEKLFF.

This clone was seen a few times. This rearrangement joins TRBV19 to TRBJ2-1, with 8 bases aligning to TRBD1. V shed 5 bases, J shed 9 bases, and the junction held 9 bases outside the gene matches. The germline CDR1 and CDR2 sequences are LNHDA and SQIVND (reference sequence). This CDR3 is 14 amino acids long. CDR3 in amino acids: CASSVGQGLGEQFF. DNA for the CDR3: TGTGCCAGTAGTGTAGGACAGGGTCTTGGTGAGCAGTTCTTC.

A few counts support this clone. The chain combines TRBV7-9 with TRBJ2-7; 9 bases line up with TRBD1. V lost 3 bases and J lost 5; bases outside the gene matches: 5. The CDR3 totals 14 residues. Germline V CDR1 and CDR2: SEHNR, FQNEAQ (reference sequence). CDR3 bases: TGTGCCAGCAGCTTGTGGGACAGGGCCCACGAGCAGTACTTC. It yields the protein CASSLWDRAHEQYF.

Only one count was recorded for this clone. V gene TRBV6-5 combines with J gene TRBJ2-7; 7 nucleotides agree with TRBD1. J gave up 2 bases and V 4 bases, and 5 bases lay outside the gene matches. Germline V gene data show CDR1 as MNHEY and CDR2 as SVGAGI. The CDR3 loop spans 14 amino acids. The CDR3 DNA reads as TGTGCCAGCAGTTTTAGGGACAGAACCTACGAGCAGTACTTC. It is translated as CASSFRDRTYEQYF.

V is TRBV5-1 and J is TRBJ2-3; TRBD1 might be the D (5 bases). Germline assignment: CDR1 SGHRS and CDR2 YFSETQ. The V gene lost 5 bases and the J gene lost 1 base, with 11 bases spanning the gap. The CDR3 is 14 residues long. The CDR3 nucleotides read TGCGCCAGCAGACAGGCAATAGGCACAGATACGCAGTATTTT. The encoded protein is CASRQAIGTDTQYF.

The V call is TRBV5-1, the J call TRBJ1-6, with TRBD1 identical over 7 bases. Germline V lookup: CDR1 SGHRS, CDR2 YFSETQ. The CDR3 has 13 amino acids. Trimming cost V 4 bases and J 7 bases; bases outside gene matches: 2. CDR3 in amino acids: CASSHRGNSPLHF. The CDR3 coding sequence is TGCGCCAGCAGCCACAGGGGAAATTCACCCCTCCACTTT.

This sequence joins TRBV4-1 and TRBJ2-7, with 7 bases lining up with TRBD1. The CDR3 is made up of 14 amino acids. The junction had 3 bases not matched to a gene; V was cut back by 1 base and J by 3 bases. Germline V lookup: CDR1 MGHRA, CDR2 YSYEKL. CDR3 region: CASSQVGQLYEQYF. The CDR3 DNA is TGCGCCAGCAGCCAAGTGGGACAGCTCTACGAGCAGTACTTC.

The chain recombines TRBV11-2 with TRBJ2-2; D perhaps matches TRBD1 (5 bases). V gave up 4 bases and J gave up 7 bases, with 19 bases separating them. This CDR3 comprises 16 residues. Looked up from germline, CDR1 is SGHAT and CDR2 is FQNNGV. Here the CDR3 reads CASSSPSGKRGGELFF. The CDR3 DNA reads TGTGCCAGCAGCTCCCCCTCCGGCAAAAGGGGCGGGGAGCTGTTTTTT.

The CDR3 DNA follows: TGTGCCAGCAGTCCGGGGTTCACCGGGGAGCTGTTTTTT. Protein product: CASSPGFTGELFF. The chain employs TRBV11-3 and TRBJ2-2, with D perhaps TRBD2 (5 bases). The V and J ends lost 6 bases and 4 bases respectively, with 9 bases between them. The germline CDR1 and CDR2 sequences are SGHNT and YENEEA. CDR3 length equals 13 residues.

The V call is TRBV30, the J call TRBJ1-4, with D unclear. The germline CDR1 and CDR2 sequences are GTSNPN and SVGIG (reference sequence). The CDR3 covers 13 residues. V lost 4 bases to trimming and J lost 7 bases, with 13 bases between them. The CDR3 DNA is TGTGCCTGGACGGCCCTCAGCGGTGAAAAACTGTTTTTT. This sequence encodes CAWTALSGEKLFF.

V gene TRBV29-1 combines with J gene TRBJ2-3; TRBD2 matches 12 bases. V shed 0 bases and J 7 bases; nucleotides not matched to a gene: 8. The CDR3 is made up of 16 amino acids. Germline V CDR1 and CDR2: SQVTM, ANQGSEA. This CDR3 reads CSVEEGLAGGLNTQYF. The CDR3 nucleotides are TGCAGCGTTGAAGAAGGGCTAGCGGGGGGGCTTAATACGCAGTATTTT.

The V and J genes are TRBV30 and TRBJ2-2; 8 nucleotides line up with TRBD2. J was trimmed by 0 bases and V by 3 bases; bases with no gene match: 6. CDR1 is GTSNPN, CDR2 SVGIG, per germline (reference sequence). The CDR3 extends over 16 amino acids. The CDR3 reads CAWRQAGASNTGELFF. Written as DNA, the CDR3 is TGTGCCTGGAGACAAGCGGGGGCCTCGAACACCGGGGAGCTGTTTTTT. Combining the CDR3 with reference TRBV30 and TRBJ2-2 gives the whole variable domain SQTIHQWPATLVQPVGSPLSLECTVEGTSNPNLYWYRQAAGRGLQLLFYSVGIGQISSEVPQNLSASRPQDRQFILSSKKLLLSDSGFYLCAWRQAGASNTGELFFGEGSRLTVL.

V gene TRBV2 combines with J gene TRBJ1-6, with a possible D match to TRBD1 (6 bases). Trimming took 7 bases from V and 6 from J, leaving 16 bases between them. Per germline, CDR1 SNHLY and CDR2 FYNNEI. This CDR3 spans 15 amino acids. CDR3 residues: CASNGPGTRNSPLHF. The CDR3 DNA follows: TGTGCCAGCAATGGACCCGGGACACGTAATTCACCCCTCCACTTT.

The CDR3 sequence is CASSRAGGETQYF. The CDR3 bases are TGCGCCAGCAGCAGGGCGGGTGGGGAGACCCAGTACTTC. The genes are TRBV5-1 and TRBJ2-5; TRBD2 might be the D (5 bases). This CDR3 has 13 amino acids. Germline CDR1 SGHRS, CDR2 YFSETQ. V lost 4 bases, J lost 5 bases, and 12 bases lay in between.

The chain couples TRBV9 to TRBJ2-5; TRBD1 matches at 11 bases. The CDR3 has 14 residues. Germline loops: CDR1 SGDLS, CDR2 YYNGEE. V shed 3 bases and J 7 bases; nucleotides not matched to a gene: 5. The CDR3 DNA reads TGTGCCAGCAGCGGGACAGGGGGCATGGGGACCCAGTACTTC. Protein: CASSGTGGMGTQYF.

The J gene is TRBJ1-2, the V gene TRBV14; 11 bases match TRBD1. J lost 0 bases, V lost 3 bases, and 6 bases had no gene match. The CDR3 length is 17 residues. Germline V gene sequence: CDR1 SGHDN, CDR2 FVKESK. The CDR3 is CASSQSGTGGTNYGYTF. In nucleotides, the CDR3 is TGTGCCAGCAGCCAGTCCGGGACAGGGGGAACTAACTATGGCTACACCTTC.

The CDR3 loop reads CASRPPGTDTQYF. The CDR3 DNA reads TGTGCCAGCAGGCCCCCAGGCACAGATACGCAGTATTTT. This chain links TRBV6-4 with TRBJ2-3; D unresolved. V dropped 6 bases and J dropped 1 base, with 8 bases sitting between them. The CDR3 sequence is 13 residues long. Germline V lookup: CDR1 MRHNA, CDR2 SNTAGT.

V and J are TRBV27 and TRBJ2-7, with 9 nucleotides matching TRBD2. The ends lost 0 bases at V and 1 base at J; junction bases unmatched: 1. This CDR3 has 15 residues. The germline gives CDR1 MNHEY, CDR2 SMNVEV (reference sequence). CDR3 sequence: CASSLSLAGSYEQYF. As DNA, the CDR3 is TGTGCCAGCAGTTTATCGCTAGCGGGGTCCTACGAGCAGTACTTC.

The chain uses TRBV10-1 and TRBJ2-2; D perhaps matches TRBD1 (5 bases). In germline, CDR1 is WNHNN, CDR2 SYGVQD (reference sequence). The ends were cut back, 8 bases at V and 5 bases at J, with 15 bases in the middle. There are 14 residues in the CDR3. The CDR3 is CASAEVAGTGELFF. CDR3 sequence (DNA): TGCGCCAGCGCTGAGGTGGCAGGGACCGGGGAGCTGTTTTTT.

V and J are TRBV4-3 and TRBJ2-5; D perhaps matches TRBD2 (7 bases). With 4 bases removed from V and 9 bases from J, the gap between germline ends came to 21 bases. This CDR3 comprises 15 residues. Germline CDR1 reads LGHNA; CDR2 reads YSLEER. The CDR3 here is CASSPLGGGGEAQYF. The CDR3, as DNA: TGCGCCAGCAGCCCCTTAGGCGGGGGCGGTGAGGCCCAGTACTTC.

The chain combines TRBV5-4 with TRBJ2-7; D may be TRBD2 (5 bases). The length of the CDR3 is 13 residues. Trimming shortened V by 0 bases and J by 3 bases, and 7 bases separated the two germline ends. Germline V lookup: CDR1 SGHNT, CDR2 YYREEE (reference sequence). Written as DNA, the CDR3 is TGTGCCAGCAGCTTGGTCGGGAACTACGAGCAGTACTTC. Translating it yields CASSLVGNYEQYF.

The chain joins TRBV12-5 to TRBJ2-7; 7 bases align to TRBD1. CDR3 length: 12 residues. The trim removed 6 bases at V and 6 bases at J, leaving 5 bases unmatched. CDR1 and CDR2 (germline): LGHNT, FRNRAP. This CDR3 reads CASGSTGREQYF. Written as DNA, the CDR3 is TGTGCTAGTGGATCGACAGGGCGCGAGCAGTACTTC.

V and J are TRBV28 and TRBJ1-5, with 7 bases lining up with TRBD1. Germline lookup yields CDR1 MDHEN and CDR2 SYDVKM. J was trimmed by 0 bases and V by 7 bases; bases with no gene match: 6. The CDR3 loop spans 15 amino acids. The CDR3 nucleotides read TGTGCCAGCATTGAGGGGGCGGGTAGCAATCAGCCCCAGCATTTT. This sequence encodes CASIEGAGSNQPQHF.

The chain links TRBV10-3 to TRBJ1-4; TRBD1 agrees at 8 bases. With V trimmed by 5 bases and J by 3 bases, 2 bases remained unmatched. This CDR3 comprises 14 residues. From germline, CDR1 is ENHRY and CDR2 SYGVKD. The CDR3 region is CAISPGQANEKLFF. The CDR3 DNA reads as TGTGCCATCAGTCCGGGACAGGCTAATGAAAAACTGTTTTTT.

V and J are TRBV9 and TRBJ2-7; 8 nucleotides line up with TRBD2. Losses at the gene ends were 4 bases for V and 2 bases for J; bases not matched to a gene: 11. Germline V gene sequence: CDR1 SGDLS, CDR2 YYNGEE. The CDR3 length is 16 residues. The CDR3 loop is CASSPRTSLHTYEQYF. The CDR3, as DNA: TGTGCCAGCAGCCCTCGGACTAGCCTCCATACCTACGAGCAGTACTTC.

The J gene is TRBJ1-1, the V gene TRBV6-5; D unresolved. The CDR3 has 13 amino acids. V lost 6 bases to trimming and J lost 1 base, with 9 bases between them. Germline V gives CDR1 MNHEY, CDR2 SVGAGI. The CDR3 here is CASRPGGNTEAFF. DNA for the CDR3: TGTGCCAGCAGGCCCGGAGGGAACACTGAAGCTTTCTTT.

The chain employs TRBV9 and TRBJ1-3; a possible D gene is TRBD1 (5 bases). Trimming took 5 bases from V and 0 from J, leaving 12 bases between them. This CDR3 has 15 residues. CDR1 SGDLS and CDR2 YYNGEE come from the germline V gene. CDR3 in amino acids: CASRGLGGSGNTIYF. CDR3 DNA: TGTGCCAGCAGGGGACTCGGGGGCTCTGGAAACACCATATATTTT.

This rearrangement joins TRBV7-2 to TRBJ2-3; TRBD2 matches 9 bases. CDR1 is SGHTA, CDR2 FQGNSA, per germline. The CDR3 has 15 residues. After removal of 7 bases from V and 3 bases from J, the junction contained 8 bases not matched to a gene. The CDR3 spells CASTDSGGWTDTQYF. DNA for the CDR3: TGTGCCAGCACCGATAGCGGGGGATGGACAGATACGCAGTATTTT.